Given below is one T cell receptor beta chain in context. In germline, CDR1 is SGHDT, CDR2 YYEEEE. The ends lost 3 bases at V and 8 bases at J; junction bases unmatched: 13. CDR3 length: 15 residues. As originally analysed: Amplified reference gene primers provided the basis for estimating nucleated cell counts. Data came from immunoSEQ multiplex PCR; TCRdb stores just in-frame clones and leaves some out. The V and J calls and the clone size are those of that table, but D and trimming were determined from the DNA. The table shows roughly 120,000 clones, with approximately 80% occurring only once. The data stem from a study of blood T cell repertoires in COVID-19. The overall study: The United States, Italy and Spain provided the acute and convalescent COVID-19 samples. PBMCs, B-cell-depleted T cells, or T cells provided the cDNA or gDNA that made up the material.

This chain joins TRBV5-6 and TRBJ1-2, with 7 bases matching TRBD1. The sequenced sample was peripheral blood. The source is a woman aged 55-69 years with acute or convalescent COVID-19. The CDR3 DNA sequence: TGTGCCAGCAGCTATCCCGGGACAGTGACGAAGGGCTACACCTTC. Encoded protein: CASSYPGTVTKGYTF.